These T cell receptor beta chains were read from a single sample in a study of multiple sclerosis patients with progressive multifocal leukoencephalopathy. The assay was immunoSEQ multiplex PCR, and TCRdb's table has in-frame clones only and misses some. The sample has under 35,000 clones, around 92% seen once. The sequencing input was PBMCs. The source is a man aged 25 to 45 with multiple sclerosis. The CDR3 runs from the conserved cysteine through the conserved F or W. A D gene is named only where the DNA matches it firmly. Some rows mark clone size as missing; the rest say once, few, many or name a class of expanded clone.

v_call	d_call	j_call	clone_size	cdr3_aa	cdr3_nt
TRBV30	NA	TRBJ2-5	NA	CAWGHEGWEQYF	TGTGCCTGGGGGCATGAAGGTTGGGAGCAGTACTTC
TRBV6-1	NA	TRBJ2-5	NA	CATEGSGRAETQYF	TGTGCCACCGAAGGCAGTGGGCGGGCAGAGACCCAGTACTTC
TRBV27	NA	TRBJ1-2	NA	CASSLNTGYGYTF	TGTGCCAGCAGTTTAAACACCGGCTATGGCTACACCTTC
TRBV2	NA	TRBJ2-3	NA	CASSDTRGTDTQYF	TGTGCCAGCAGTGATACGCGGGGCACAGATACGCAGTATTTT
TRBV4-2	NA	TRBJ2-1	NA	CASSQIDNEQFF	TGTGCCAGCTCCCAAATAGACAATGAGCAGTTCTTC
TRBV7-7	NA	TRBJ2-1	once	CASSLDDYNEQFF	TGTGCTAGCAGCTTGGACGACTACAATGAGCAGTTCTTC
TRBV27	NA	TRBJ2-2	NA	CASSLSLFSLYTGELFF	TGTGCCAGCAGTTTATCGTTATTTTCTCTTTACACCGGGGAGCTGTTTTTT
TRBV27	TRBD1	TRBJ1-5	NA	CASDTTGFGNQPQHF	TGTGCCAGCGATACGACAGGGTTCGGCAATCAGCCCCAGCATTTT
TRBV14	NA	TRBJ1-1	NA	CASSLSRGGTEAFF	TGTGCCAGCAGCCTTAGCCGAGGCGGCACTGAAGCTTTCTTT
TRBV10-3	NA	TRBJ2-1	NA	CAIKGGSSYNEQFF	TGTGCCATCAAAGGGGGTAGCTCCTACAATGAGCAGTTCTTC
TRBV4-3	NA	TRBJ2-6	once	CASSQDPGANVLTF	TGCGCCAGCAGCCAAGATCCTGGGGCCAACGTCCTGACTTTC
TRBV7-9	NA	TRBJ1-1	once	CASSPGGGRTEAFF	TGTGCCAGCAGCCCCGGCGGTGGGAGGACTGAAGCTTTCTTT
TRBV4-1	NA	TRBJ2-1	NA	CASSQVVATSSYNEQFF	TGCGCCAGCAGCCAAGTCGTGGCGACGAGCTCCTACAATGAGCAGTTCTTC
TRBV13	NA	TRBJ2-2	NA	CASSLEGTSNTGELFF	TGTGCCAGCAGCTTAGAAGGGACTTCGAACACCGGGGAGCTGTTTTTT
TRBV4-1	NA	TRBJ2-7	NA	CASSWDDRATYEQYF	TGCGCCAGCAGCTGGGACGACCGGGCAACCTACGAGCAGTACTTC
TRBV5-1	TRBD1	TRBJ2-2	NA	CASSFTGGITNTGELFF	TGCGCCAGCAGCTTCACAGGGGGCATCACGAACACCGGGGAGCTGTTTTTT
TRBV29-1	NA	TRBJ2-1	once	CSVNSGASFYNEQFF	TGCAGCGTGAATTCGGGGGCCTCCTTTTACAATGAGCAGTTCTTC
TRBV27	NA	TRBJ2-5	NA	CASSRRGTPQETQYF	TGTGCCAGCAGCCGAAGGGGCACCCCCCAAGAGACCCAGTACTTC
TRBV30	TRBD2	TRBJ2-3	NA	CAWNRRERDTQYF	TGTGCCTGGAATCGGCGGGAGAGAGATACGCAGTATTTT
TRBV4-1	NA	TRBJ1-5	NA	CASSLRNSNQPQHF	TGCGCCAGCAGCCTGCGGAACTCCAATCAGCCCCAGCATTTT
TRBV5-1	TRBD2	TRBJ2-1	NA	CASSSLAGGYNEQFF	TGCGCCAGCAGCTCTCTAGCGGGGGGCTACAATGAGCAGTTCTTC
TRBV27	NA	TRBJ1-5	NA	CASSLLGPRGNQPQHF	TGTGCCAGCAGTTTGCTAGGCCCCAGGGGCAATCAGCCCCAGCATTTT
TRBV9	NA	TRBJ1-2	few	CASSGSGGSDGYTF	TGTGCCAGCAGCGGATCGGGGGGTTCCGATGGCTACACCTTC
TRBV7-9	TRBD1	TRBJ1-1	once	CASSLGQGAEAFF	TGTGCCAGCAGCTTAGGACAGGGGGCTGAAGCTTTCTTT
TRBV4-3	TRBD2	TRBJ2-7	few	CASSPSLAVDYEQYF	TGCGCCAGCAGCCCATCACTAGCGGTGGACTACGAGCAGTACTTC
TRBV7-8	TRBD2	TRBJ2-7	NA	CASSWTSHSYEQYF	TGTGCCAGCAGCTGGACTAGTCACTCCTACGAGCAGTACTTC
TRBV7-6	TRBD1	TRBJ2-2	NA	CASLQGSGTGELFF	TGTGCCAGCCTACAGGGGTCAGGCACCGGGGAGCTGTTTTTT
TRBV4-1	NA	TRBJ2-7	once	CASSQDWGITYEQYF	TGCGCCAGCAGCCAAGATTGGGGCATAACCTACGAGCAGTACTTC
TRBV27	NA	TRBJ2-7	NA	CASSLGETYEQYF	TGTGCCAGCAGTTTAGGTGAGACCTACGAGCAGTACTTC
TRBV7-9	TRBD1	TRBJ2-2	NA	CASSPRGQANTGELFF	TGTGCCAGCAGCCCCCGCGGACAGGCGAACACCGGGGAGCTGTTTTTT
TRBV11-2	NA	TRBJ1-2	NA	CASSLGGRFYGYTF	TGTGCCAGCAGCTTAGGAGGCAGGTTCTATGGCTACACCTTC
TRBV6-5	TRBD1	TRBJ1-3	NA	CASSYNSRTGGNTIYF	TGTGCCAGCAGTTACAATTCCCGGACAGGGGGAAACACCATATATTTT
TRBV29-1	NA	TRBJ2-2	NA	CSVDQGWNTGELFF	TGCAGCGTTGATCAGGGGTGGAACACCGGGGAGCTGTTTTTT
TRBV5-1	NA	TRBJ2-5	once	CASSPHREQETQYF	TGCGCCAGCAGCCCACACAGGGAACAAGAGACCCAGTACTTC
TRBV10-2	TRBD2	TRBJ2-5	NA	CASGAPREGEETQYF	TGCGCCAGCGGAGCTCCGCGGGAGGGGGAAGAGACCCAGTACTTC
TRBV19	TRBD2	TRBJ2-1	NA	CASSIGGRSYNEQFF	TGTGCCAGTAGTATTGGCGGGAGGAGCTACAATGAGCAGTTCTTC
TRBV5-6	NA	TRBJ2-1	NA	CASSLVGGTEANEQFF	TGTGCCAGCAGCTTGGTGGGGGGGACAGAAGCCAATGAGCAGTTCTTC
TRBV11-3	NA	TRBJ1-1	NA	CASSFRVGGYTEAFF	TGTGCCAGCAGCTTCCGGGTCGGGGGGTACACTGAAGCTTTCTTT
TRBV19	TRBD2	TRBJ2-3	NA	CASTRTSGPTSTDTQYF	TGTGCCAGTACCAGGACTAGCGGGCCAACTAGCACAGATACGCAGTATTTT
TRBV19	TRBD1	TRBJ1-2	NA	CASSFGQGDYGYTF	TGTGCCAGTAGTTTCGGACAGGGGGACTATGGCTACACCTTC
TRBV18	NA	TRBJ2-3	NA	CASSPQEGPVLSTDTQYF	TGTGCCAGCTCACCACAAGAGGGACCCGTCCTAAGCACAGATACGCAGTATTTT
TRBV4-1	NA	TRBJ2-1	NA	CASSQGVGRGNEQFF	TGCGCCAGCAGCCAGGGGGTCGGGAGAGGGAATGAGCAGTTCTTC
TRBV5-4	NA	TRBJ2-2	few	CASSPGGQANTGELFF	TGTGCCAGCAGCCCGGGCGGGCAAGCGAACACCGGGGAGCTGTTTTTT
TRBV7-6	NA	TRBJ1-5	NA	CASSFSNQPQHF	TGTGCCAGCAGCTTTAGCAATCAGCCCCAGCATTTT
TRBV10-3	NA	TRBJ1-2	NA	CAISEEDSEDYGYTF	TGTGCCATCAGCGAAGAGGACAGCGAAGACTATGGCTACACCTTC
TRBV29-1	TRBD2	TRBJ2-7	NA	CSVEVIVTGGTSGLYEQYF	TGCAGCGTTGAAGTTATTGTGACAGGGGGGACTAGCGGGTTGTACGAGCAGTACTTC
TRBV7-9	NA	TRBJ2-5	NA	CASIKFPPGRLEETQYF	TGTGCCAGCATCAAATTCCCCCCAGGGAGGCTGGAGGAGACCCAGTACTTC
TRBV7-7	NA	TRBJ2-5	once	CASSFPGETQYF	TGTGCTAGCAGCTTCCCCGGGGAGACCCAGTACTTC
TRBV5-5	TRBD1	TRBJ2-1	NA	CASSPGQGTLFHYNEQFF	TGTGCCAGCAGCCCGGGACAGGGGACCCTCTTCCACTACAATGAGCAGTTCTTC
TRBV15	NA	TRBJ2-1	NA	CATSRETSTTYNEQFF	TGTGCCACCAGCAGAGAGACTAGTACTACCTACAATGAGCAGTTCTTC
TRBV19	TRBD2	TRBJ2-1	NA	CASSKVPGLVHNEQFF	TGTGCCAGTAGTAAGGTGCCGGGACTAGTCCACAATGAGCAGTTCTTC
TRBV5-1	TRBD2	TRBJ2-1	once	CASSSVGIAGGNEQFF	TGCGCCAGCAGCTCCGTTGGGATAGCGGGGGGGAATGAGCAGTTCTTC
TRBV2	TRBD2	TRBJ2-2	NA	CASSEGGGNTGELFF	TGTGCCAGCAGTGAAGGCGGGGGGAACACCGGGGAGCTGTTTTTT
TRBV18	NA	TRBJ1-2	few	CASSPPGVQGYGYTF	TGTGCCAGCTCACCACCGGGGGTTCAAGGCTATGGCTACACCTTC
TRBV4-1	NA	TRBJ2-7	once	CASSQGVVGLYEQYF	TGCGCCAGCAGCCAAGGTGTAGTGGGTCTCTACGAGCAGTACTTC
TRBV2	NA	TRBJ2-2	NA	CASSVLGYGELFF	TGTGCCAGCAGTGTATTGGGGTACGGGGAGCTGTTTTTT